This record covers a single T cell receptor beta chain. This sample was taken from a study of blood T cell repertoires in COVID-19. This table comes from immunoSEQ multiplex PCR, and its TCRdb copy is limited to in-frame clones, with some not included. Of 240,000 or so clones listed, roughly 83% are singletons. The origin of this receptor is a man aged 80 or over with acute or convalescent COVID-19. The sequenced sample was peripheral blood.

The CDR3 DNA reads TGTGCCACCAGTGACCCCGGCGGGAGATCGGAGACCCAGTACTTC. Translating it yields CATSDPGGRSETQYF. The rearrangement links TRBV24-1 to TRBJ2-5; 7 bases line up with TRBD2. From germline, CDR1 is KGHDR and CDR2 SFDVKD. V lost 4 bases to trimming and J lost 5 bases; unmatched junction nucleotides: 9. The CDR3 has 15 residues.